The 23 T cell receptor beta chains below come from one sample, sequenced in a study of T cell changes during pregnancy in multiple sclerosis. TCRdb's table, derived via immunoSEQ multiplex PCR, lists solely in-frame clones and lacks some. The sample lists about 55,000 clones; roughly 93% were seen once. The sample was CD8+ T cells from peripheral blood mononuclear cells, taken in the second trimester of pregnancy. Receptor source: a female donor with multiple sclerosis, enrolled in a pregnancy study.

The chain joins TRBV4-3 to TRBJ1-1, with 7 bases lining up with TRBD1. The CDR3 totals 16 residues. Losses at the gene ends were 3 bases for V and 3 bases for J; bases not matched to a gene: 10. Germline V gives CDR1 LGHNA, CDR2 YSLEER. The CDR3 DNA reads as TGCGCCAGCAGCCACGAGGGGGCTACACCTGACACTGAAGCTTTCTTT. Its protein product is CASSHEGATPDTEAFF.

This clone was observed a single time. The CDR3 region has the DNA TGTGCCAGCAGTTATGAGGGACAGGGGTTCTCCTACGAGCAGTACTTC. This translates into CASSYEGQGFSYEQYF. This sequence joins TRBV6-8 and TRBJ2-7, with 10 bases matching TRBD1. V lost 3 bases and J lost 0; bases outside the gene matches: 5. The CDR3 sequence is 16 residues long. Per the germline V gene, CDR1 is MNHGY and CDR2 is SAAAGT.

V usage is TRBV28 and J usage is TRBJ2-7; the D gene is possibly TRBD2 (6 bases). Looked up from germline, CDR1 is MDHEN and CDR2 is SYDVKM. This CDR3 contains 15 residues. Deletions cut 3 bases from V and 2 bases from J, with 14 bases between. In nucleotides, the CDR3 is TGTGCCAGCAGTTTTTTAGCGGAGAGGACCTACGAGCAGTACTTC. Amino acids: CASSFLAERTYEQYF.

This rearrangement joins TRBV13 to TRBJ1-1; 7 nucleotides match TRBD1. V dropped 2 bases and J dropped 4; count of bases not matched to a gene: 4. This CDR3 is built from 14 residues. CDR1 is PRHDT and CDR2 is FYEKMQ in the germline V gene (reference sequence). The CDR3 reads CASSLYRGTTEAFF. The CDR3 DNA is TGTGCCAGCAGCTTATACAGGGGAACCACTGAAGCTTTCTTT.

CDR3 sequence: CASSLSWTSEAFF. As DNA, the CDR3 is TGTGCCAGCAGTTTATCGTGGACATCCGAAGCTTTCTTT. The chain carries TRBV27 and TRBJ1-1; a weak D match, TRBD1 (5 bases). Trimming left V 0 bases short and J 8 bases short, with 10 bases between. There are 13 residues in the CDR3. Germline values: CDR1 MNHEY, CDR2 SMNVEV (reference sequence).

The CDR3 region is CASSELGGNEQFF. CDR3 in DNA: TGTGCCAGCAGTGAATTAGGCGGGAATGAGCAGTTCTTC. This sequence joins TRBV25-1 and TRBJ2-1; maybe TRBD2 (5 bases). V shed 1 base and J shed 7 bases, with 8 bases lying between them. CDR1 and CDR2 (germline): MGHDK, SYGVNS. The CDR3 is made up of 13 amino acids.

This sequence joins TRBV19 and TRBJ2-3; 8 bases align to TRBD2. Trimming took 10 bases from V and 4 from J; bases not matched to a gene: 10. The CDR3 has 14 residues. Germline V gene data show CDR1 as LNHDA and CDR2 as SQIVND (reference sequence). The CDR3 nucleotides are TGTGCCACTGGCTCGGGGGGGGACGCAGATACGCAGTATTTT. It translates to CATGSGGDADTQYF.

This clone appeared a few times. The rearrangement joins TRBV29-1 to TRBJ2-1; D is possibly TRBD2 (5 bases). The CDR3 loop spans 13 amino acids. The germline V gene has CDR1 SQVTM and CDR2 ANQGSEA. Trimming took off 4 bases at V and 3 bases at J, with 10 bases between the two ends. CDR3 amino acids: CSVGVSDYNEQFF. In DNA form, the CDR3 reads TGCAGCGTTGGGGTTAGCGACTACAATGAGCAGTTCTTC.

The CDR3 is CASSPGQFHEQYF. The CDR3 nucleotides are TGTGCCAGCAGCCCAGGACAGTTCCACGAGCAGTACTTC. This rearrangement joins TRBV7-6 to TRBJ2-7; weak D call: TRBD1 (6 bases). This CDR3 has 13 residues. Trimming pared 5 bases from V and 5 bases from J, leaving 13 bases between. Germline assignment: CDR1 SGHVS and CDR2 FNYEAQ.

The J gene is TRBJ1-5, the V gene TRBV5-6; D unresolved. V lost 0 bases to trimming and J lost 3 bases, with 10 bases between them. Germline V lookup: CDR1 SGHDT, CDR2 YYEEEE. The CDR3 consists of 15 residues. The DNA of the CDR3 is TGTGCCAGCAGCTTGGGGCCATCATACAATCAGCCCCAGCATTTT. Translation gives CASSLGPSYNQPQHF.

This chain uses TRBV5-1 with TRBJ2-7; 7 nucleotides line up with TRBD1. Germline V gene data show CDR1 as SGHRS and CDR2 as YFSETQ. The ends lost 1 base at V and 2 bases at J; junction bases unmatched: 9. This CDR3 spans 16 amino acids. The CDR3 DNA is TGCGCCAGCAGCTTGTGGGACAGCTCTAGGGCCTACGAGCAGTACTTC. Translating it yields CASSLWDSSRAYEQYF.

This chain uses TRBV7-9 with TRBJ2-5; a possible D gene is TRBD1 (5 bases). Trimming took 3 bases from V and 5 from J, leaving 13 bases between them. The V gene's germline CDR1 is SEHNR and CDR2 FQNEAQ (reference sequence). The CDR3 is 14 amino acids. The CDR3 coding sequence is TGTGCCAGCAGCTTTACAGGTGCCCAGGAGACCCAGTACTTC. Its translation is CASSFTGAQETQYF. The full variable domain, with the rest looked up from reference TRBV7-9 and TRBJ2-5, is DTGVSQNPRHKITKRGQNVTFRCDPISEHNRLYWYRQTLGQGPEFLTYFQNEAQLEKSRLLSDRFSAERPKGSFSTLEIQRTEQGDSAMYLCASSFTGAQETQYFGPGTRLLVL.

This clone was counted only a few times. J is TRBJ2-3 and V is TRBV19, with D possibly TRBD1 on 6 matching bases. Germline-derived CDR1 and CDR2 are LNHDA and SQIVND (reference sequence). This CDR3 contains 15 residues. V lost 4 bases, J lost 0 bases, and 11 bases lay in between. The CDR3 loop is CASSRLDSSTDTQYF. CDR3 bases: TGTGCCAGTAGTAGATTGGACAGTAGCACAGATACGCAGTATTTT.

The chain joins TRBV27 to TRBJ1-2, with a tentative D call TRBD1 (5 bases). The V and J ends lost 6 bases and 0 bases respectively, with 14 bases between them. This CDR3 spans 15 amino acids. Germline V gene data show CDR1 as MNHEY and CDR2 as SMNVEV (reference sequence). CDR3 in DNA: TGTGCCAGCAGACCTGACAGTGTAGCTAACTATGGCTACACCTTC. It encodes CASRPDSVANYGYTF.

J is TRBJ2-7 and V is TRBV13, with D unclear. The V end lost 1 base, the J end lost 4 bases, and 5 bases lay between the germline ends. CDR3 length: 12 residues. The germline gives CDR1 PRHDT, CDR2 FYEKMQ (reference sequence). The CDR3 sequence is CASSLVAYEQYF. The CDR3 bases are TGTGCCAGCAGCTTAGTTGCGTACGAGCAGTACTTC.

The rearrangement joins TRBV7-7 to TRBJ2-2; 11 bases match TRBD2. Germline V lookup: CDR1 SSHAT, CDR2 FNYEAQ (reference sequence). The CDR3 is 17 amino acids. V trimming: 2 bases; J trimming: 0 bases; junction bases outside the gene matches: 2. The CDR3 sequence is CASSLRTSGPNTGELFF. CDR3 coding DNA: TGTGCCAGCAGCTTAAGGACTAGCGGGCCGAACACCGGGGAGCTGTTTTTT.

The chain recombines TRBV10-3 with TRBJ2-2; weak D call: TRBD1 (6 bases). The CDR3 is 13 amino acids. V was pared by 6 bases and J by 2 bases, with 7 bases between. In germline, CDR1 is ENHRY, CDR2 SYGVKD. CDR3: CAIRTGNTGELFF. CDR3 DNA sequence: TGTGCCATCAGGACAGGTAACACCGGGGAGCTGTTTTTT.

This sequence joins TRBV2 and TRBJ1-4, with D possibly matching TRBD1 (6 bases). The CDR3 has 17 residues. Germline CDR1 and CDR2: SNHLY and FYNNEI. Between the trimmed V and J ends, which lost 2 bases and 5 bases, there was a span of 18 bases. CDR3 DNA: TGTGCCAGCAGTGAATGGAGCGGGGGGGGGCCAAATGAAAAACTGTTTTTT. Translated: CASSEWSGGGPNEKLFF. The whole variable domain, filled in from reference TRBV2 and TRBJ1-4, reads EPEVTQTPSHQVTQMGQEVILRCVPISNHLYFYWYRQILGQKVEFLVSFYNNEISEKSEIFDDQFSVERPDGSNFTLKIRSTKLEDSAMYFCASSEWSGGGPNEKLFFGSGTQLSVL.

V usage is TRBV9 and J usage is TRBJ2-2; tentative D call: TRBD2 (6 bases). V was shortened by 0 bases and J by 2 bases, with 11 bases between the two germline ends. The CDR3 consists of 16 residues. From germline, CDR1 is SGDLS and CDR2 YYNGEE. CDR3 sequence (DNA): TGTGCCAGCAGCGTAGGGATTAGCGGAAACACCGGGGAGCTGTTTTTT. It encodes CASSVGISGNTGELFF.

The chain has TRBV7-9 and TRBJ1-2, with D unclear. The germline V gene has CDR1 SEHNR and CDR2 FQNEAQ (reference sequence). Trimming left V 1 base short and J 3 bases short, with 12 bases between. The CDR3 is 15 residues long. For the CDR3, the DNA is TGTGCCAGCAGCTTAGGCGTGGCTAGTTACTATGGCTACACCTTC. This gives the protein CASSLGVASYYGYTF.

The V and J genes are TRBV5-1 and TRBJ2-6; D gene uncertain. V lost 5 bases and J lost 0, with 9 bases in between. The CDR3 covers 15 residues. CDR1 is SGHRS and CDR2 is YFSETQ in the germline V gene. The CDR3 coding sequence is TGCGCCAGCAGACAGATGAGCTCTGGGGCCAACGTCCTGACTTTC. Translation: CASRQMSSGANVLTF.

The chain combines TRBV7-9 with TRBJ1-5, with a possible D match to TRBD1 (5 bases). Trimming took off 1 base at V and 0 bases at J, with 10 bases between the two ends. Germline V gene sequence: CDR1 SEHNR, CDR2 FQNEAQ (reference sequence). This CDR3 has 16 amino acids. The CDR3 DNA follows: TGTGCCAGCAGCTTAGGGGGGGTATATAGCAATCAGCCCCAGCATTTT. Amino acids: CASSLGGVYSNQPQHF.

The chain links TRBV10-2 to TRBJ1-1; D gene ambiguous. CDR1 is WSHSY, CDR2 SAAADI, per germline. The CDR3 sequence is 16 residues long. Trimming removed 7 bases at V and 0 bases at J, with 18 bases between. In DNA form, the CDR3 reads TGCGCCAGCAATTCAAACCGGGGAGAGATGAACACTGAAGCTTTCTTT. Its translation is CASNSNRGEMNTEAFF.